One sample yielded the 7 T cell receptor beta chains listed below, sequenced in a study of blood T cell repertoires in COVID-19 (TCRdb year 2020). Libraries were constructed by the immunoSEQ multiplex PCR assay. Drawn from immuneACCESS, this table holds only the in-frame rearrangements with V and J called that TCRdb kept. Clones are partly lost; checked studies trace under half to an unresolved V gene and leave the rest unexplained. Within this sample are a few hundred thousand clones, with about 89% of them counted one time only. Over 9.5% of the sample is held by the ten biggest clonotypes. Sequencing input: peripheral blood. These receptors were taken from a woman aged 25 to 39 with COVID-19, enrolled during active disease.

The chain links TRBV27 to TRBJ1-1, with a tentative D call TRBD1 (6 bases). The CDR3 is 12 amino acids. Looked up from germline, CDR1 is MNHEY and CDR2 is SMNVEV (reference sequence). V lost 8 bases and J 5 bases, leaving 12 bases between the germline ends. DNA for the CDR3: TGTGCCAGCCCCTCTAGGGGGACTGAAGCTTTCTTT. It is translated as CASPSRGTEAFF.

The V call is TRBV9, the J call TRBJ2-2, with TRBD2 as a possible D gene (6 bases). V lost 1 base and J lost 6, with 19 bases in between. There are 17 residues in the CDR3. The germline V gene has CDR1 SGDLS and CDR2 YYNGEE. CDR3 residues: CASSVFGRGPSAGELFF. For the CDR3, the DNA is TGTGCCAGCAGCGTATTTGGGCGGGGACCTAGCGCCGGGGAGCTGTTTTTT.

The chain carries TRBV5-1 and TRBJ1-4, with a possible D match to TRBD1 (5 bases). CDR3 length: 14 residues. Germline-derived CDR1 and CDR2 are SGHRS and YFSETQ. Trimming cost V 5 bases and J 2 bases, with 10 bases left between them. In DNA form, the CDR3 reads TGCGCCAGCAGTATCGACAGTACTAATGAAAAACTGTTTTTT. Protein product: CASSIDSTNEKLFF.

The chain employs TRBV10-3 and TRBJ1-2; possibly TRBD1 for D (5 bases). With 10 bases removed from V and 1 base from J, the gap between germline ends came to 16 bases. CDR1 is ENHRY, CDR2 SYGVKD, per germline. The CDR3 runs 14 residues. Here the CDR3 reads CATGGGGLNYGYTF. CDR3 bases: TGTGCCACCGGGGGGGGAGGGCTTAACTATGGCTACACCTTC.

This chain joins TRBV5-6 and TRBJ1-2, with D perhaps TRBD1 (6 bases). The germline gives CDR1 SGHDT, CDR2 YYEEEE. V lost 3 bases, J lost 7 bases, and 16 bases lay in between. The length of the CDR3 is 14 residues. This CDR3 is CASSSTGPLFGYTF. In DNA, the CDR3 is TGTGCCAGCAGCTCCACAGGGCCCTTGTTTGGCTACACCTTC.

The chain links TRBV5-1 to TRBJ2-7; 8 bases map to TRBD1. The ends lost 0 bases at V and 0 bases at J; junction bases unmatched: 5. CDR3 length: 16 residues. Germline CDR1 is SGHRS and CDR2 is YFSETQ. CDR3 loop: CASSLDGTGSSYEQYF. The CDR3 DNA reads TGCGCCAGCAGCTTGGATGGGACAGGAAGCTCCTACGAGCAGTACTTC.

The chain combines TRBV6-4 with TRBJ1-3; D unresolved. From germline, CDR1 is MRHNA and CDR2 SNTAGT. V dropped 6 bases and J dropped 1 base, with 13 bases sitting between them. The CDR3 covers 15 residues. The CDR3 region has the DNA TGTGCCAGCAGGGTTGCAGGAAAGTCTGGAAACACCATATATTTT. This gives the protein CASRVAGKSGNTIYF.